This TCR beta chain was found in a study of blood T cell repertoires in COVID-19. The CDR3 length is 12 residues. Germline CDR1 and CDR2: SEHNR and FQNEAQ (reference sequence). The data were produced by immunoSEQ multiplex PCR, yet TCRdb's version contains in-frame clones alone and is incomplete. Among about 250,000 clones listed, 88% were seen once. Comments on this clone: Its ends do not fully match the called genes, so a read error is possible.

V is TRBV7-9 and J is TRBJ1-3; D might be TRBD1 (5 bases). The TCR was taken from a woman younger than 45 with COVID-19, enrolled during active disease. The sequencing input was peripheral blood. The DNA for the CDR3 is TGTGCCAGCAGCCGATCGAGACAGCCCTACTTCTTT. This gives the protein CASSRSRQPYFF.